Below are 2 T cell receptor beta chains sequenced from a single sample in a study of cytomegalovirus exposure and HLA in healthy donors. PCR employed 60 Vbeta and 13 Jbeta primers. TCRdb's copy holds only in-frame clones and misses some; the assay was immunoSEQ multiplex PCR. The sample lists 130,000 or so clones; roughly 80% were seen once. The sequencing sample was made of PBMCs. All receptors derive from a man aged 30 to 45 in good health and CMV-seronegative.

The V and J genes are TRBV30 and TRBJ1-2; D ambiguous. The CDR3 is 13 amino acids. Per germline, CDR1 GTSNPN and CDR2 SVGIG (reference sequence). V gave up 4 bases and J gave up 1 base, with 10 bases separating them. The CDR3 is CAWTVVNNYGYTF. CDR3 DNA sequence: TGTGCCTGGACAGTGGTGAATAACTATGGCTACACCTTC.

Only one count was recorded for this clone. The genes are TRBV5-1 and TRBJ2-7; 9 nucleotides align to TRBD2. Per the germline V gene, CDR1 is SGHRS and CDR2 is YFSETQ. Trimming cost V 2 bases and J 0 bases; bases outside gene matches: 12. The CDR3 is 18 residues long. In DNA form, the CDR3 reads TGCGCCAGCAGCTTAGGTACGGCTCTAGCGGGGAGCTCCTACGAGCAGTACTTC. Translating it yields CASSLGTALAGSSYEQYF.